Only a few counts were recorded for the clone carrying this T cell receptor (beta chain). Its antigen remains unknown. Libraries for TCRalpha and TCRbeta carried sample barcodes and unique molecular identifiers via 5'RACE. Each CDR3 protein is one row after TCRdb ran MiXCR on the 5' RACE reads. The sample includes hundreds of thousands of distinct CDR3 sequences, 8% to 10% of them seen just once. This entry belongs to a study of T-cell memory formation after mild COVID-19. Notes on the study in general: Later expanders leaned toward CD4+, whereas clones contracting from day 15 to 85 were balanced CD4/CD8. Some SARS-CoV-2-responding clones were already detected in memory before infection. Contracting CD8+ clones were enriched in EMRA, CD4+ mainly in CM and EM.

Trimming left V 2 bases short and J 4 bases short, with 12 bases between. CDR1 KGHSH and CDR2 LQKENI come from the germline V gene. The CDR3 spans 14 residues. The material sequenced was PBMCs or a T cell subset sorted from them (not recorded which). The receptor's source is a man younger than 35 who had mild COVID-19 (a few samples of this study predate the infection). Cell type and time point are not known. The chain employs TRBV18 and TRBJ2-7; D call uncertain. CDR3 in DNA: TGTGCCAGCTCACCATCCCAGGCAACGTACGAGCAGTACTTC. Its protein product is CASSPSQATYEQYF.